This T cell receptor beta chain stems from a study of cytomegalovirus exposure and HLA in healthy donors. As to this clone: Its antigen is unknown.

Germline V gene sequence: CDR1 LNHDA, CDR2 SQIVND (reference sequence). The CDR3 extends over 14 amino acids. Germline trimming cut 10 bases from V and 4 bases from J; bases unmatched to any gene: 9. The PCR ran on 60 Vbeta and 13 Jbeta primers. Measured with immunoSEQ multiplex PCR; TCRdb has only the in-frame clones, and not every one. The sample holds some 200,000 clones. Study-wide results and limits: Indistinguishable V segments such as TRBV6-2 and TRBV6-3 were excluded. Most of the CMV-associated TCR beta chains (in a later analysis) appeared to be HLA-restricted. Using a false discovery rate of 0.05, a later analysis showed that 16,951 TCR beta sequences were associated with HLA alleles.

V usage is TRBV19 and J usage is TRBJ2-1; TRBD2 aligns across 8 bases. Sequencing used PBMCs. This TCR was sampled from a woman between 18 and 29 years old in good health and CMV-seropositive. The CDR3, as DNA: TGTGCCACCTCCAGGGTAGCGGGGTACAATGAGCAGTTCTTC. Translated: CATSRVAGYNEQFF.